The next 32 T cell receptor beta chains were all read from a single sample in a study of blood T cell repertoires in COVID-19. Sequenced by immunoSEQ multiplex PCR; TCRdb stores in-frame clones only, minus some. The table lists more than 250,000 clones, 70% to 90% of them singletons, with approximately 2.2% in the top ten. What was sequenced was peripheral blood. Every receptor here comes from a woman between 25 and 40 years old who had recovered from COVID-19.

This clone was observed a single time. This chain joins TRBV6-5 and TRBJ2-5, with D possibly being TRBD2 (5 bases). This CDR3 is 14 amino acids long. Germline V gene lookup returns CDR1 MNHEY and CDR2 SVGAGI. The ends were cut back, 5 bases at V and 2 bases at J, with 12 bases in the middle. CDR3 nucleotide sequence: TGTGCCAGCAGTCTTTCCTCGGGGCAAGAGACCCAGTACTTC. Its protein is CASSLSSGQETQYF.

There are a few counts of this clone. This sequence joins TRBV4-1 and TRBJ1-6, with 7 bases fitting TRBD1. V lost 0 bases, J lost 10 bases, and 6 bases stayed unmatched. Germline V gene data show CDR1 as MGHRA and CDR2 as YSYEKL. CDR3 length: 15 residues. This chain's CDR3 is CASSQDRQGVSPLHF. The CDR3 bases are TGCGCCAGCAGCCAAGACCGACAGGGAGTCTCACCCCTCCACTTT.

This sequence joins TRBV13 and TRBJ2-7; tentatively, D is TRBD1 (5 bases). V was clipped by 4 bases and J by 0 bases, with 10 bases between them. CDR3 size: 14 residues. Germline CDR1 and CDR2: PRHDT and FYEKMQ (reference sequence). Written as DNA, the CDR3 is TGTGCCAGCAGCTCCAGACAGACCTCCTACGAGCAGTACTTC. As protein: CASSSRQTSYEQYF.

The chain recombines TRBV3-1 (or the pseudogene TRBV3-2) with TRBJ2-7; 7 bases align to TRBD2. V shed 0 bases and J 3 bases; nucleotides not matched to a gene: 8. Per the germline V gene, CDR1 is LGHDT and CDR2 is YNNKEL (reference sequence). The CDR3 is 16 residues long. CDR3 bases: TGTGCCAGCAGCCAAGACTGGGGACTAAGATTCTACGAGCAGTACTTC. It specifies CASSQDWGLRFYEQYF.

The V and J genes are TRBV24-1 and TRBJ2-2; 10 positions agree with TRBD1. The CDR3 totals 15 residues. The V segment lost 4 bases and the J segment 4 bases; nucleotides outside the gene matches: 2. From germline, CDR1 is KGHDR and CDR2 SFDVKD. The CDR3 here is CATSEWTGGTGELFF. As DNA, the CDR3 is TGTGCCACCAGTGAGTGGACAGGGGGCACCGGGGAGCTGTTTTTT.

V is TRBV27 and J is TRBJ1-5; perhaps TRBD1 as D (6 bases). Germline V gene lookup returns CDR1 MNHEY and CDR2 SMNVEV (reference sequence). The CDR3 contains 13 residues. The V end was cut by 5 bases, the J end by 7 bases, with 12 bases between. The CDR3 DNA is TGTGCCAGCAGTGAAGGGGGTTGGCAGCCCCAGCATTTT. The encoded protein is CASSEGGWQPQHF.

The rearrangement uses TRBV5-6 and TRBJ1-4, with D perhaps matching TRBD1 (5 bases). The CDR3 is 15 residues long. V was trimmed by 3 bases and J by 7 bases, leaving 16 bases between them. Germline lookup yields CDR1 SGHDT and CDR2 YYEEEE. In DNA, the CDR3 is TGTGCCAGCAGCTCGCGTGTGGTAGGGGTTGAAAAACTGTTTTTT. It encodes CASSSRVVGVEKLFF. Supplemented by reference TRBV5-6 and TRBJ1-4, the full variable domain reads DAGVTQSPTHLIKTRGQQVTLRCSPKSGHDTVSWYQQALGQGPQFIFQYYEEEERQRGNFPDRFSGHQFPNYSSELNVNALLLGDSALYLCASSSRVVGVEKLFFGSGTQLSVL.

The chain couples TRBV13 to TRBJ2-5, with 7 bases identical to TRBD1. This CDR3 spans 14 amino acids. From germline, CDR1 is PRHDT and CDR2 FYEKMQ (reference sequence). With 1 base clipped from V and 5 bases from J, the junction kept 4 bases outside the gene matches. This CDR3 is CASSLEGARETQYF. In nucleotides, the CDR3 is TGTGCCAGCAGCTTAGAGGGGGCGAGGGAGACCCAGTACTTC.

The chain recombines TRBV7-8 with TRBJ2-1; 7 nucleotides align to TRBD1. The junction had 13 bases not matched to a gene; V was cut back by 0 bases and J by 2 bases. The CDR3 loop spans 19 amino acids. Germline CDR1 and CDR2: SGHVS and FQNEAQ. The DNA for the CDR3 is TGTGCCAGCAGCTTAGCGCACACCAAGGGGGCTAGGACCTACAATGAGCAGTTCTTC. It specifies CASSLAHTKGARTYNEQFF. Variable domain in full (rest from reference TRBV7-8 and TRBJ2-1): GAGVSQSPRYKVAKRGQDVALRCDPISGHVSLFWYQQALGQGPEFLTYFQNEAQLDKSGLPSDRFFAERPEGSVSTLKIQRTQQEDSAVYLCASSLAHTKGARTYNEQFFGPGTRLTVL.

The J gene is TRBJ2-1, the V gene TRBV19; 11 positions match TRBD2. This CDR3 has 14 residues. The germline CDR1 and CDR2 sequences are LNHDA and SQIVND (reference sequence). With V trimmed by 3 bases and J by 8 bases, 3 bases remained unmatched. In nucleotides, the CDR3 is TGTGCCAGTAGTATCGGGACTAGCGGTGATGAGCAGTTCTTC. Its protein is CASSIGTSGDEQFF.

The chain carries TRBV5-1 and TRBJ2-5; 7 bases align to TRBD1. The CDR3 is made up of 15 amino acids. CDR1 and CDR2 from the germline V gene are SGHRS and YFSETQ. V lost 1 base to trimming and J lost 5 bases; unmatched junction nucleotides: 8. The CDR3 loop reads CASSLRLGGPETQYF. DNA for the CDR3: TGCGCCAGCAGCTTGCGTCTAGGGGGCCCCGAGACCCAGTACTTC.

This clone showed up just once. This chain's CDR3 is CASSQEGAGRPYEQYF. DNA for the CDR3: TGCGCCAGCAGCCAAGAGGGAGCGGGACGACCCTACGAGCAGTACTTC. This rearrangement joins TRBV4-1 to TRBJ2-7; TRBD2 matches 7 bases. J was trimmed by 2 bases and V by 0 bases; bases with no gene match: 7. The CDR3 is made up of 16 amino acids. Looked up from germline, CDR1 is MGHRA and CDR2 is YSYEKL.

This clone was seen once. The chain is built from TRBV10-3 and TRBJ2-2; 7 bases line up with TRBD1. CDR3 length: 14 residues. V was clipped by 6 bases and J by 3 bases; unmatched bases: 4. Germline lookup yields CDR1 ENHRY and CDR2 SYGVKD. The CDR3: CAISPGQDTGELFF. Here the CDR3 DNA reads TGTGCCATCAGCCCCGGACAGGACACCGGGGAGCTGTTTTTT.

The chain uses TRBV4-2 and TRBJ1-1, with TRBD1 as a possible D gene (6 bases). The germline gives CDR1 LGHNA, CDR2 YNFKEQ. This CDR3 spans 15 amino acids. V was clipped by 4 bases and J by 7 bases, with 19 bases between them. CDR3 sequence (DNA): TGTGCCAGCAGCCCCTCAGGGGTTCGTGAGGATGAAGCTTTCTTT. Translated: CASSPSGVREDEAFF.

The V gene is TRBV6-5, the J gene TRBJ1-1; D possibly corresponds to TRBD1 (5 bases). This CDR3 comprises 15 residues. CDR1 is MNHEY and CDR2 is SVGAGI in the germline V gene. Trimming stripped 5 bases from V and 2 bases from J, with 15 bases between. The CDR3 coding sequence is TGTGCCAGCAGTACCCGGTCAGGGATAAACACTGAAGCTTTCTTT. Translation: CASSTRSGINTEAFF.

V usage is TRBV15 and J usage is TRBJ2-1; 11 bases agree with TRBD2. The CDR3 has 17 residues. CDR1 and CDR2 from the germline V gene are LNHNV and YYDKDF (reference sequence). J lost 2 bases, V lost 0 bases, and 3 bases had no gene match. This CDR3 is CATSRDWGLAAYNEQFF. The CDR3 coding sequence is TGTGCCACCAGCAGAGATTGGGGACTAGCGGCCTACAATGAGCAGTTCTTC.

V gene TRBV2 combines with J gene TRBJ1-2; no definite D call. This CDR3 comprises 12 residues. Trimming took 3 bases from V and 7 from J, leaving 9 bases between them. The germline gives CDR1 SNHLY, CDR2 FYNNEI. The CDR3 is CASSDNGFGYTF. The CDR3 bases are TGTGCCAGCAGTGATAACGGTTTTGGCTACACCTTC.

The CDR3 coding sequence is TGTGCCAGCAGCCCGGGCGGGGGAGCTGAAGCTTTCTTT. It is translated as CASSPGGGAEAFF. The chain combines TRBV11-2 with TRBJ1-1, with D perhaps TRBD1 (5 bases). This CDR3 has 13 amino acids. Per the germline V gene, CDR1 is SGHAT and CDR2 is FQNNGV. V was pared by 5 bases and J by 6 bases, with 13 bases between.

About this clone: This sample also contains other DNA sequences that code for the same CDR3. This CDR3 reads CASSEALAGGETQYF. CDR3 coding DNA: TGTGCCAGCAGTGAAGCTCTAGCGGGGGGAGAGACCCAGTACTTC. The V call is TRBV2, the J call TRBJ2-5; 11 bases map to TRBD2. The CDR3 consists of 15 residues. The V gene's germline CDR1 is SNHLY and CDR2 FYNNEI. The J segment lost 4 bases and the V segment lost 0 bases, leaving 1 base of the junction unmatched.

The chain uses TRBV6-5 and TRBJ2-5, with TRBD2 as a possible D gene (5 bases). The germline CDR1 and CDR2 sequences are MNHEY and SVGAGI. V lost 4 bases and J lost 9, with 15 bases in between. This CDR3 spans 13 amino acids. The CDR3, as DNA: TGTGCCAGCAGTTCCTCATTGGTCGGGGCCCAGTACTTC. It specifies CASSSSLVGAQYF.

This chain's CDR3 is CSVAGTENTFTYEQYF. The CDR3 coding sequence is TGCAGCGTCGCAGGGACTGAAAACACCTTTACCTACGAGCAGTACTTC. The chain recombines TRBV29-1 with TRBJ2-7; possible D gene TRBD2, 6 bases. V lost 6 bases, J lost 2 bases, and 23 bases lay in between. The CDR3 runs 16 residues. CDR1 is SQVTM and CDR2 is ANQGSEA in the germline V gene.

This chain uses TRBV5-4 with TRBJ1-6; TRBD1 might be the D (5 bases). CDR1 is SGHNT and CDR2 is YYREEE in the germline V gene (reference sequence). The CDR3 loop spans 13 amino acids. Trimming removed 2 bases from V and 6 bases from J, with 6 bases in between. Here the CDR3 DNA reads TGTGCCAGCAGCTTTCAGGGTAATTCACCCCTCCACTTT. It codes for CASSFQGNSPLHF.

The V and J genes are TRBV10-1 and TRBJ1-1; D ambiguous. CDR3 length equals 11 residues. The germline gives CDR1 WNHNN, CDR2 SYGVQD (reference sequence). Deletions cut 3 bases from V and 6 bases from J, with 5 bases between. Here the CDR3 reads CASSDLSEAFF. CDR3 nucleotides: TGCGCCAGCAGTGATCTCTCTGAAGCTTTCTTT.

V usage is TRBV3-1 (or the pseudogene TRBV3-2) and J usage is TRBJ2-7; D may be TRBD1 (5 bases). The germline V gene has CDR1 LGHDT and CDR2 YNNKEL (reference sequence). CDR3 size: 14 residues. The V and J ends lost 3 bases and 3 bases respectively, with 12 bases between them. CDR3 nucleotides: TGTGCCAGCAGCCACACGACAGTCTTCTACGAGCAGTACTTC. This gives the protein CASSHTTVFYEQYF.

The rearrangement joins TRBV29-1 to TRBJ1-1, with D possibly being TRBD1 (5 bases). V was shortened by 6 bases and J by 3 bases, with 17 bases between the two germline ends. The germline V gene has CDR1 SQVTM and CDR2 ANQGSEA. The CDR3 runs 14 residues. CDR3 DNA sequence: TGCAGCGTGTTATTAGGGGCGAAGGACACTGAAGCTTTCTTT. Protein: CSVLLGAKDTEAFF. Using reference TRBV29-1 and TRBJ1-1 for the parts outside the CDR3, the full variable domain is SAVISQKPSRDICQRGTSLTIQCQVDSQVTMMFWYRQQPGQSLTLIATANQGSEATYESGFVIDKFPISRPNLTFSTLTVSNMSPEDSSIYLCSVLLGAKDTEAFFGQGTRLTVV.

This chain connects TRBV6-5 to TRBJ2-2; tentatively, D is TRBD1 (5 bases). The germline CDR1 and CDR2 sequences are MNHEY and SVGAGI. This CDR3 comprises 15 residues. V gave up 0 bases and J gave up 1 base, with 6 bases separating them. The CDR3 DNA is TGTGCCAGCAGTTACTCCCAGGGGAACACCGGGGAGCTGTTTTTT. This gives the protein CASSYSQGNTGELFF.

The J gene is TRBJ1-3, the V gene TRBV27, with TRBD1 as a possible D gene (6 bases). CDR3 length: 14 amino acids. V dropped 3 bases and J dropped 2 bases, with 8 bases sitting between them. CDR1 and CDR2 (germline): MNHEY, SMNVEV (reference sequence). The CDR3, as DNA: TGTGCCAGCAGTTTGGGGGCTGCTGGAAACACCATATATTTT. Residues: CASSLGAAGNTIYF.

The rearrangement joins TRBV6-5 to TRBJ2-5, with D tentatively TRBD1 (5 bases). Trimming took 7 bases from V and 1 from J, leaving 10 bases between them. The CDR3 is 13 amino acids. The germline V gene encodes CDR1 MNHEY and CDR2 SVGAGI. The CDR3, as DNA: TGTGCCAGCAACCCCCAGGGCCAAGAGACCCAGTACTTC. It codes for CASNPQGQETQYF.

The J gene is TRBJ1-1, the V gene TRBV19; TRBD1 aligns across 8 bases. The CDR3 loop spans 16 amino acids. CDR1 and CDR2 (germline): LNHDA, SQIVND (reference sequence). V shed 2 bases, J shed 7 bases, and the junction held 12 bases outside the gene matches. The CDR3 spells CASSINLRQGNGEAFF. The CDR3 DNA sequence: TGTGCCAGTAGTATAAACTTGAGACAGGGGAACGGTGAAGCTTTCTTT.

J is TRBJ2-7 and V is TRBV29-1, with 8 bases that match TRBD2. V shed 5 bases and J 4 bases; nucleotides not matched to a gene: 13. CDR3 size: 15 residues. Germline values: CDR1 SQVTM, CDR2 ANQGSEA. CDR3: CSVFGTRGVPYEQYF. Written as DNA, the CDR3 is TGCAGCGTTTTCGGGACTAGAGGGGTTCCTTACGAGCAGTACTTC.

The sample holds one count of this clone. The chain uses TRBV3-1 (or the pseudogene TRBV3-2) and TRBJ1-2; 7 bases are shared with TRBD1. CDR3 length: 13 residues. From germline, CDR1 is LGHDT and CDR2 YNNKEL (reference sequence). The J segment lost 5 bases and the V segment lost 4 bases, leaving 4 bases of the junction unmatched. The DNA of the CDR3 is TGTGCCAGCAGCCCGGGACAGATTTATGGCTACACCTTC. It codes for CASSPGQIYGYTF.

This clone was seen a single time. V is TRBV3-1 (or the pseudogene TRBV3-2) and J is TRBJ1-4; tentative D call: TRBD1 (5 bases). V lost 1 base to trimming and J lost 0 bases, with 9 bases between them. The germline V gene has CDR1 LGHDT and CDR2 YNNKEL (reference sequence). This CDR3 region has 16 residues. The CDR3 region has the DNA TGTGCCAGCAGCCAAGTGGGGCATGCAACTAATGAAAAACTGTTTTTT. It encodes CASSQVGHATNEKLFF.